Listed below are T cell receptor beta chains from one sample, sequenced in a study of cytomegalovirus exposure and HLA in healthy donors. Repertoires were generated with immunoSEQ multiplex PCR, while TCRdb's copy carries only in-frame clones and drops some. The sample shows some 150,000 clones, approximately 81% of them seen only once. The sequencing sample was made of PBMCs. These receptors originate from a woman aged 18-29 years in good health and CMV-seronegative. Each CDR3 is given with its conserved first and last residue. D genes are given only for firm matches. Size is omitted from some rows. Given values are once, few, many or a class for expanded clones.

DNA	CDR3	size	D	V	J
TGTGCCACCAGCAGCCTGCGGACAGAGATTAGCAATCAGCCCCAGCATTTT	CATSSLRTEISNQPQHF	NA	NA	TRBV15	TRBJ1-5
TGTGCCAGCACCGCAGGACTAGCGGGAGGCAATGAGCAGTTCTTC	CASTAGLAGGNEQFF	NA	TRBD2	TRBV6-5	TRBJ2-1
TGCGCCAGCAGCCAAGCCGGAAGAGGCTATAATTCACCCCTCCACTTT	CASSQAGRGYNSPLHF	few	NA	TRBV4-3	TRBJ1-6
TGCAGCGCAACAGTAGGACAGGGGGCGCAGCTGGGGCAGTACTTC	CSATVGQGAQLGQYF	once	TRBD1	TRBV29-1	TRBJ2-7
TGTGCCAGCAGCGGACTAGCGGGGAGCACAGATACGCAGTATTTT	CASSGLAGSTDTQYF	NA	TRBD2	TRBV2	TRBJ2-3
TGTGCCTCCAGGGAGGCTGGGGCCAACGTCCTGACTTTC	CASREAGANVLTF	NA	NA	TRBV30	TRBJ2-6
TGTGCCAGCAGTTACTCGCCCCAGGAACTGAACACTGAAGCTTTCTTT	CASSYSPQELNTEAFF	NA	NA	TRBV6-5	TRBJ1-1
TGTGCCAGCAGCTTAGTAGCGGGGCTAGCCTACACAGATACGCAGTATTTT	CASSLVAGLAYTDTQYF	NA	TRBD2	TRBV11-2	TRBJ2-3
TGTGCCAGCAGTTTTGGAGGCTCGCACACCGGGGAGCTGTTTTTT	CASSFGGSHTGELFF	NA	NA	TRBV28	TRBJ2-2
TGCAGCGTTGAAGGTCCTTTCGGGGCTTTCTTT	CSVEGPFGAFF	NA	NA	TRBV29-1	TRBJ1-1
TGTGCCAGCAGCTTGGATCTAGTCGGGGAGCTGTTTTTT	CASSLDLVGELFF	NA	NA	TRBV5-4	TRBJ2-2
TGTGCCAGCAGCCAAGGTAGGGGTACCTACAATGAGCAGTTCTTC	CASSQGRGTYNEQFF	once	NA	TRBV4-2	TRBJ2-1
TGTGCCAGCAGCCCGGGATCCTACAATGAGCAGTTCTTC	CASSPGSYNEQFF	NA	NA	TRBV11-2	TRBJ2-1
TGTGCCATCCAGAGGGGGGGGCCCCTGAACACTGAAGCTTTCTTT	CAIQRGGPLNTEAFF	NA	NA	TRBV10-3	TRBJ1-1
TGTGCCAGCAGCTTAGCGGGGGGGGATCAGCCCCAGCATTTT	CASSLAGGDQPQHF	NA	NA	TRBV7-2	TRBJ1-5
TGTGCCAGCAGTGACCACGGGACAGCCCAAGAGACCCAGTACTTC	CASSDHGTAQETQYF	NA	TRBD1	TRBV6-1	TRBJ2-5
TGCGCCAGCAGCTCGGGACAGTTCTCTGGAAACACCATATATTTT	CASSSGQFSGNTIYF	NA	TRBD1	TRBV5-1	TRBJ1-3
TGTGCCAGCAGCCAAGGGGGGGAAGAGACCCAGTACTTC	CASSQGGEETQYF	NA	NA	TRBV7-8	TRBJ2-5
TGTGCCAGCAGTTTATCCCTAAATGAGCAGTTCTTC	CASSLSLNEQFF	NA	NA	TRBV27	TRBJ2-1
TGTGCCAGCAGTGTAGGGACAGCCTACAATGAGCAGTTCTTC	CASSVGTAYNEQFF	NA	TRBD1	TRBV6-1	TRBJ2-1
TGTGCCAGCAGCTATGTCACTGGGCTAAGCTCCTACGAGCAGTACTTC	CASSYVTGLSSYEQYF	once	NA	TRBV7-2	TRBJ2-7
TGTGCCACCAAGACTAGCGGGGGGTCGAACACCGGGGAGCTGTTTTTT	CATKTSGGSNTGELFF	NA	TRBD2	TRBV27	TRBJ2-2
TGTGCCAGCAGCTCAACAGGGGGCGCGGGCGATACGCAGTATTTT	CASSSTGGAGDTQYF	NA	TRBD1	TRBV7-3	TRBJ2-3
TGTGCCAGCAGTGGCCCCGGGGACGAGCAGTACTTC	CASSGPGDEQYF	few	NA	TRBV2	TRBJ2-7
TGCGCCAGCAGCTTACAATTGGCAGGGAACACCGGGGAGCTGTTTTTT	CASSLQLAGNTGELFF	NA	NA	TRBV5-1	TRBJ2-2
TGCGCCAGCAGCCAAGTTAACAGGGGGCCTAGGTATGGCTACACCTTC	CASSQVNRGPRYGYTF	NA	TRBD1	TRBV4-1	TRBJ1-2
TGTGCCAGCAACTCAGAGGAGGGGTACGACACTGAAGCTTTCTTT	CASNSEEGYDTEAFF	NA	NA	TRBV9	TRBJ1-1
TGCGCCAGCAGCCAAGGTTGGACAGGACATAATGAGCAGTTCTTC	CASSQGWTGHNEQFF	NA	TRBD1	TRBV4-1	TRBJ2-1
TGTGCCAGCAGTTTAAGGGACAGGGTAGTGTGGGAGACCCAGTACTTC	CASSLRDRVVWETQYF	NA	TRBD1	TRBV28	TRBJ2-5
TGTGCCAGCAGTTTACAGGGCAGTAATGAAAAACTGTTTTTT	CASSLQGSNEKLFF	NA	NA	TRBV27	TRBJ1-4
TGTGCCAGCAGCTTAGCGGGAGACACCGGGGAGCTGTTTTTT	CASSLAGDTGELFF	once	NA	TRBV7-2	TRBJ2-2
TGCGCCAGCAGCCTCAAACGGGAGGGCACTGAAGCTTTCTTT	CASSLKREGTEAFF	NA	NA	TRBV5-1	TRBJ1-1
TGTGCCAGCAGGGGACCCGGACAGGGACCAAATCAGCCCCAGCATTTT	CASRGPGQGPNQPQHF	NA	TRBD1	TRBV6-6	TRBJ1-5
TGCAGCGTTGATGCCTACGAGACTAGCGGGGAAGCCTACGAGCAGTACTTC	CSVDAYETSGEAYEQYF	once	TRBD2	TRBV29-1	TRBJ2-7
TGTGCCAGCAGCCTTGACAGGGGTGAAGTAGGTGGGCAGTTCTTC	CASSLDRGEVGGQFF	once	TRBD1	TRBV6-5	TRBJ2-1